This T cell receptor (beta chain) was documented in a study of shared clonotypes between healthy human individuals. Study-level points and caveats: Shared across a handful of donors were 4% to 5% of the naive CD4 clonotypes. Rarefaction showed that sequencing of sorted subsets was incomplete (despite large depth).

Donors comprised only Caucasian adults living in Nashville, Tennessee. Comments on this clone: What it binds is unknown.

The CDR3 has 19 amino acids. Germline V lookup: CDR1 MNHEY, CDR2 SMNVEV (reference sequence). The V gene lost 7 bases and the J gene lost 0 bases, with 26 bases spanning the gap. Assay used: immunoSEQ multiplex PCR; TCRdb lists only in-frame clones, some missing. The profile covers fewer than 150,000 clones, with under 70% appearing a single time and about 22% taken by the ten largest. Sequencing was carried out using memory CD8+ T cells sorted from blood. Subset in this sample: CD45RO+ cells pooled with CCR7-negative TemRA cells. This receptor was obtained from a woman aged 25 to 39 in good health. V usage is TRBV27 and J usage is TRBJ2-3; a possible D gene is TRBD1 (5 bases). CDR3 DNA: TGTGCCAGCATTCCTTGGGGCCCCATGACATCACCCAGCACAGATACGCAGTATTTT. Translation: CASIPWGPMTSPSTDTQYF.